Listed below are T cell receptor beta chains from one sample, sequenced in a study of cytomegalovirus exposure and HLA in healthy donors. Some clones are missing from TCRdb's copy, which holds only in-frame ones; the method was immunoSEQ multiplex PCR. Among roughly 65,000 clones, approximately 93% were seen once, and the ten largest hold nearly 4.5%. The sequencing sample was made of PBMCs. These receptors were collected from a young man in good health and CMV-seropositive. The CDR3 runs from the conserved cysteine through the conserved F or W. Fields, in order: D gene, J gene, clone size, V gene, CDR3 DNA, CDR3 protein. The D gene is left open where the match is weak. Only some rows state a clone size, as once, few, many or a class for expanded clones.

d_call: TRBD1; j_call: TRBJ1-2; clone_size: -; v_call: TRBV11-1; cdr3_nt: TGTGCCAGCAGCTTAACAGGGGGTAACTATGGCTACACCTTC; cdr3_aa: CASSLTGGNYGYTF
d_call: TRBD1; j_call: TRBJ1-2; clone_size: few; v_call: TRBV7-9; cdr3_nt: TGTGCCAGCAGCTCTCCCGGACAGGTCGCGAATGGCTACACCTTC; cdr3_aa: CASSSPGQVANGYTF
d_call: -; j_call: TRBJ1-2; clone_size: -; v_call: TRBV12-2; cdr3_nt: TGTGCAAGTCGCTTAATGACACCGGGGAGACCTAACTATGGCTACACCTTC; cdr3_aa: CASRLMTPGRPNYGYTF
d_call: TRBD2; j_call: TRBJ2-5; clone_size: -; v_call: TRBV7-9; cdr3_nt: TGTGCCAGCAGCTTAGCGGGTAGCGGGGGACTGCAAGAGACCCAGTACTTC; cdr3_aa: CASSLAGSGGLQETQYF
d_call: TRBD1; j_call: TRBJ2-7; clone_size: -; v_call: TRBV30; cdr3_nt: TGTGCTGTCACCGGGACAGGGGGTGGGGAGCAGTACTTC; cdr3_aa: CAVTGTGGGEQYF
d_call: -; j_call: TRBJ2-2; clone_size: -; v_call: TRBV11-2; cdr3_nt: TGTGCCAGCAGCTTAGTACAAAACACCGGGGAGCTGTTTTTT; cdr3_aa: CASSLVQNTGELFF
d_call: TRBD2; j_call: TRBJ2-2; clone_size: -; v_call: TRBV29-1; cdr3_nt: TGCAGCGTTTATAGCGGGGGCCCTGGCGGGGAGCTGTTTTTT; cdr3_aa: CSVYSGGPGGELFF
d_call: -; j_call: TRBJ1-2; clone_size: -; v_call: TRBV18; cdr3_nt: TGTGCCAGCTCACCACGGGGGGGAACCGGCCCCCCCCTTAACTATGGCTACACCTTC; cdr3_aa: CASSPRGGTGPPLNYGYTF
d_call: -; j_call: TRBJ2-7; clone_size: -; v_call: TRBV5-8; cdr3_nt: TGTGCCAGCAGCTTGGGAGCCGAATCCTACGAGCAGTACTTC; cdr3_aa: CASSLGAESYEQYF
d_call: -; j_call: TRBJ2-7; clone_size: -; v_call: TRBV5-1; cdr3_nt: TGCGCCAGCAGCTTGGCAGACGGCGGGGAGCAGTACTTC; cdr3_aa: CASSLADGGEQYF
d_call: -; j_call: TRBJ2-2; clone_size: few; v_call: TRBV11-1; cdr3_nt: TGTGCCAGCAGCCCAAGCCAAGCTACCGGGGAGCTGTTTTTT; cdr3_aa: CASSPSQATGELFF
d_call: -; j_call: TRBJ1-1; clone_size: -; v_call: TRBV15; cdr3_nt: TGTGCCACCAGCATGGGGCCTGGCACTGAAGCTTTCTTT; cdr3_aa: CATSMGPGTEAFF
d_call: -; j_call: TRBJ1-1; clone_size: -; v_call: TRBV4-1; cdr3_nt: TGCGCCAGCAGCCGCGTTCGGGGGGCTGGGGGCACTGAAGCTTTCTTT; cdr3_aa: CASSRVRGAGGTEAFF
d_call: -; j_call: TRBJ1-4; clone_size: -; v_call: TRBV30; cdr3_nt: TGTGCCTGGGAGGGAAAAGCTAATGAAAAACTGTTTTTT; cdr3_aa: CAWEGKANEKLFF
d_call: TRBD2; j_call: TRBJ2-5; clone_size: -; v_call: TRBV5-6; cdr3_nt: TGTGCCAGCAGCTTGGTCCTAGCGGGGGCGGGAGAGACCCAGTACTTC; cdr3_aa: CASSLVLAGAGETQYF
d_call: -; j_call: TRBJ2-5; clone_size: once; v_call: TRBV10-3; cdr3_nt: TGTGCCTCCCGCGGGGCCGAGGGTGGCTTTGAGACCCAGTACTTC; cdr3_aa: CASRGAEGGFETQYF
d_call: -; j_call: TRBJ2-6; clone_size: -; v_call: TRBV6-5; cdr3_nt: TGTGCCAGCAGTTACTCTATCCCCGGGTCCAACGTCCTGACTTTC; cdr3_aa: CASSYSIPGSNVLTF
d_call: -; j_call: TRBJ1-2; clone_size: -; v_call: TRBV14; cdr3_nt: TGTGCCAGCAGCCAAGCTTATAGGGCGGGGTCCTATGGCTACACCTTC; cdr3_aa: CASSQAYRAGSYGYTF
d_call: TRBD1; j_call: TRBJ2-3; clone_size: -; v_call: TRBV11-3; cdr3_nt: TGTGCCAGCAGTTCCGGGACAGGGGTAATTCAGAGCACAGATACGCAGTATTTT; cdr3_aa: CASSSGTGVIQSTDTQYF
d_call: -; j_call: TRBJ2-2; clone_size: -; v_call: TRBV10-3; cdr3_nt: TGTGCCATCGGGCTATCGAACACCGGGGAGCTGTTTTTT; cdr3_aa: CAIGLSNTGELFF
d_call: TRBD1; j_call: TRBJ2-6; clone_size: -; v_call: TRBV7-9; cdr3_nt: TGTGCCAGCAGCTGGGACAGGGTAAACTCTGGGGCCAACGTCCTGACTTTC; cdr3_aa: CASSWDRVNSGANVLTF
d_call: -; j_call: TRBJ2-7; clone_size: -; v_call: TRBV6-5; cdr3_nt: TGTGCCAGCAGCTACACTCTCGACAGCTCCTACGAGCAGTACTTC; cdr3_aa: CASSYTLDSSYEQYF
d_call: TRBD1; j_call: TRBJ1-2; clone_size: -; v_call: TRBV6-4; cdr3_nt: TGTGCCAGCAAGCTGGAAGGGGGGACAGGAGGCGATGGCTACACCTTC; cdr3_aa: CASKLEGGTGGDGYTF
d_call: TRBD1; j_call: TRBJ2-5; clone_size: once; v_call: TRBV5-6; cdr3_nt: TGTGCCAGCAACAAAATAGACAGGGATGGAGAGACCCAGTACTTC; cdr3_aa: CASNKIDRDGETQYF
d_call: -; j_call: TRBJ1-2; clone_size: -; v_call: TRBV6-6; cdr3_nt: TGTGCCAGCAGTACCACCCGGGGGGCGCGGGTTGGCTACACCTTC; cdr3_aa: CASSTTRGARVGYTF
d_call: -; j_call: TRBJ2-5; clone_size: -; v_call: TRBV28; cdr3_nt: TGTGCCAGCCATTCCCAGGGGAAAGAGACCCAGTACTTC; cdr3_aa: CASHSQGKETQYF
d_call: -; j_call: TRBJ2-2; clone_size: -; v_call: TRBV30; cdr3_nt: TGTGCCTGGAGTGCCCCCTTAGCCGGGGAGCTGTTTTTT; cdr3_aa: CAWSAPLAGELFF
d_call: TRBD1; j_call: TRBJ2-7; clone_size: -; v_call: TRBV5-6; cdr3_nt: TGTGCCAGCAGCTTGGCGGGACAGGGGCCCCGCAAGCAGTACTTC; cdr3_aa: CASSLAGQGPRKQYF